The 30 T cell receptor beta chains below come from one sample, sequenced in a study of blood T cell repertoires in COVID-19. Data came from immunoSEQ multiplex PCR; TCRdb stores just in-frame clones and leaves some out. The profile covers about 70,000 clones, with over 70% appearing a single time and about 20% taken by the ten largest. The sample taken for sequencing was peripheral blood. Every receptor here comes from a man aged 65-85 years who had recovered from COVID-19.

The chain couples TRBV11-2 to TRBJ1-1; a possible D gene is TRBD1 (6 bases). V was cut by 3 bases and J by 0 bases, with 14 bases left in between. The germline CDR1 and CDR2 sequences are SGHAT and FQNNGV. The CDR3 length is 16 residues. The DNA of the CDR3 is TGTGCCAGCAGCTTTGGGGGCCTGAGCATGAACACTGAAGCTTTCTTT. Translation: CASSFGGLSMNTEAFF.

The V gene is TRBV2, the J gene TRBJ1-6; possibly TRBD1 for D (6 bases). Germline values: CDR1 SNHLY, CDR2 FYNNEI. V lost 5 bases and J 6 bases, leaving 11 bases between the germline ends. The CDR3 sequence is 14 residues long. The CDR3: CASSTGTRNSPLHF. DNA for the CDR3: TGTGCCAGCAGTACGGGGACACGTAATTCACCCCTCCACTTT.

This clone came up many times. The chain employs TRBV19 and TRBJ1-5; 9 bases fit TRBD1. Trimming removed 8 bases from V and 0 bases from J; junction bases left unmatched: 8. Germline V gives CDR1 LNHDA, CDR2 SQIVND (reference sequence). This CDR3 comprises 16 residues. Here the CDR3 DNA reads TGTGCCAGTGGGACAGGGAGAGGTTATAGCAATCAGCCCCAGCATTTT. It yields the protein CASGTGRGYSNQPQHF.

The J gene is TRBJ1-2, the V gene TRBV3-1 (or the pseudogene TRBV3-2), with D perhaps matching TRBD1 (5 bases). Germline-derived CDR1 and CDR2 are LGHDT and YNNKEL (reference sequence). This CDR3 has 16 residues. The V end was cut by 1 base, the J end by 0 bases, with 12 bases between. In DNA form, the CDR3 reads TGTGCCAGCAGCCAAGGCGGGACGGCCGCTAACTATGGCTACACCTTC. It is translated as CASSQGGTAANYGYTF.

Remarks on this clone: The junction departs from the called germline gene at one end, perhaps through a read error. The chain employs TRBV18 and TRBJ2-7; 10 bases map to TRBD2. The CDR3 spans 16 residues. Germline V gene data show CDR1 as KGHSH and CDR2 as LQKENI. For the CDR3, the DNA is TGTGCCAGCTCACCATCCCTAGCGGGAGTCTCCGACGAGCAGTACTTC. Encoded protein: CASSPSLAGVSDEQYF.

The chain combines TRBV4-3 with TRBJ1-2; TRBD1 matches 8 bases. Unmatched junction bases numbered 9, after V lost 2 bases and J lost 1 base. Germline V CDR1 and CDR2: LGHNA, YSLEER. This CDR3 has 17 residues. The CDR3 DNA reads TGCGCCAGCAGCCAAATAGGACAGGGAGTCGATAACTATGGCTACACCTTC. Translation gives CASSQIGQGVDNYGYTF.

This clone was detected only once. The rearrangement joins TRBV7-2 to TRBJ1-1; weak D call: TRBD1 (6 bases). The CDR3 has 17 amino acids. V was shortened by 0 bases and J by 1 base, with 15 bases between the two germline ends. Germline V gene lookup returns CDR1 SGHTA and CDR2 FQGNSA. Here the CDR3 reads CASSLALGGGGNTEAFF. As DNA, the CDR3 is TGTGCCAGCAGCTTAGCCTTAGGGGGTGGAGGGAACACTGAAGCTTTCTTT.

This clone was detected a few times. In DNA form, the CDR3 reads TGCAGCGTTGGCGGGAGTAGCACCGGGGAGCTGTTTTTT. Translated, it gives CSVGGSSTGELFF. V usage is TRBV29-1 and J usage is TRBJ2-2; TRBD2 agrees at 7 bases. The CDR3 totals 13 residues. With 4 bases clipped from V and 4 bases from J, the junction kept 3 bases outside the gene matches. The germline V gene has CDR1 SQVTM and CDR2 ANQGSEA.

The CDR3 bases are TGCGCCAGCAGCTTGGACGGGTCGGGAACTAATGAAAAACTGTTTTTT. Its protein is CASSLDGSGTNEKLFF. The V call is TRBV5-1, the J call TRBJ1-4; D is ambiguous. The length of the CDR3 is 16 residues. Trimming pared 0 bases from V and 1 base from J, leaving 10 bases between. CDR1 and CDR2 (germline): SGHRS, YFSETQ.

V gene TRBV28 combines with J gene TRBJ2-7; a possible D gene is TRBD1 (6 bases). In germline, CDR1 is MDHEN, CDR2 SYDVKM. This CDR3 has 17 residues. The V end was cut by 2 bases, the J end by 4 bases, with 21 bases between. CDR3 loop: CASSLQTIQGYRYEQYF. In DNA form, the CDR3 reads TGTGCCAGCAGTTTACAAACGATACAGGGATACCGTTACGAGCAGTACTTC.

The gene calls are TRBV12-5 and TRBJ2-3; D is unresolved. The V and J ends lost 8 bases and 6 bases respectively, with 6 bases between them. Germline CDR1 reads LGHNT; CDR2 reads FRNRAP. CDR3 length: 10 amino acids. CDR3: CASRRDTQYF. Here the CDR3 DNA reads TGTGCTAGTCGCAGGGATACGCAGTATTTT.

This clone was seen more than once but under ten times. The V call is TRBV19, the J call TRBJ1-1; D possibly corresponds to TRBD1 (5 bases). The CDR3 spans 13 residues. CDR1 and CDR2 from the germline V gene are LNHDA and SQIVND (reference sequence). The V gene lost 3 bases and the J gene lost 3 bases, with 8 bases spanning the gap. CDR3 protein: CASSMSRDTEAFF. The CDR3 DNA reads as TGTGCCAGTAGTATGAGCAGGGACACTGAAGCTTTCTTT.

The chain carries TRBV7-8 and TRBJ1-5; no firm D call. Germline CDR1 and CDR2: SGHVS and FQNEAQ. This CDR3 comprises 11 residues. Trimming pared 8 bases from V and 11 bases from J, leaving 13 bases between. The CDR3 bases are TGTGCCAGCGGGTCGGAGGTCGCCCAGCATTTT. It translates to CASGSEVAQHF. Complete variable domain (other parts from reference TRBV7-8 and TRBJ1-5): GAGVSQSPRYKVAKRGQDVALRCDPISGHVSLFWYQQALGQGPEFLTYFQNEAQLDKSGLPSDRFFAERPEGSVSTLKIQRTQQEDSAVYLCASGSEVAQHFGDGTRLSIL.

This clone is labeled medium-sized. The chain combines TRBV27 with TRBJ2-1, with TRBD2 matching 10 bases. Per the germline V gene, CDR1 is MNHEY and CDR2 is SMNVEV (reference sequence). Trimming at V came to 6 bases and at J to 9 bases, leaving 5 bases not matched to a gene. This CDR3 has 13 residues. The CDR3 loop reads CASSPSGRGEQFF. In nucleotides, the CDR3 is TGTGCCAGCAGCCCTAGCGGGAGAGGTGAGCAGTTCTTC.

The gene calls are TRBV7-6 and TRBJ2-5; D remains ambiguous. The V gene lost 4 bases and the J gene lost 3 bases, with 3 bases spanning the gap. Germline V gene sequence: CDR1 SGHVS, CDR2 FNYEAQ. The CDR3 loop spans 11 amino acids. The CDR3 coding sequence is TGTGCCAGCAGCTCCAAAGAGACCCAGTACTTC. Protein product: CASSSKETQYF.

V usage is TRBV28 and J usage is TRBJ2-1; D is possibly TRBD2 (6 bases). The V end lost 5 bases, the J end lost 6 bases, and 14 bases lay between the germline ends. Germline V gene lookup returns CDR1 MDHEN and CDR2 SYDVKM. The length of the CDR3 is 14 residues. In DNA, the CDR3 is TGTGCCAGCAGTCGGGGGAGGCTACTCAATGAGCAGTTCTTC. Amino acids: CASSRGRLLNEQFF.

The chain employs TRBV9 and TRBJ2-1, with 10 positions matching TRBD1. The CDR3 covers 14 residues. Unmatched junction bases numbered 9, after V lost 3 bases and J lost 12 bases. Germline V lookup: CDR1 SGDLS, CDR2 YYNGEE. The CDR3 reads CASSADRGPQMQFF. For the CDR3, the DNA is TGTGCCAGCAGCGCCGACAGGGGGCCTCAAATGCAGTTCTTC.

This clone was seen more than once but under ten times. The chain joins TRBV29-1 to TRBJ2-5; tentatively, D is TRBD1 (6 bases). The CDR3 has 13 residues. Germline lookup yields CDR1 SQVTM and CDR2 ANQGSEA. V shed 0 bases and J shed 5 bases, with 10 bases lying between them. DNA for the CDR3: TGCAGCGTTGAAGAGGGGGCTCGGGAGACCCAGTACTTC. Translation gives CSVEEGARETQYF.

The chain employs TRBV27 and TRBJ2-7; perhaps TRBD1 as D (6 bases). V was pared by 6 bases and J by 3 bases, with 18 bases between. CDR3 length: 15 amino acids. The germline V gene encodes CDR1 MNHEY and CDR2 SMNVEV (reference sequence). CDR3 nucleotides: TGTGCCAGCAGCCAAGCCCCGGACAGCTTCTACGAGCAGTACTTC. It specifies CASSQAPDSFYEQYF.

This rearrangement joins TRBV6-5 to TRBJ1-2; no clear D gene. Trimming left V 2 bases short and J 4 bases short, with 8 bases between. In germline, CDR1 is MNHEY, CDR2 SVGAGI. This CDR3 is built from 13 residues. The CDR3 region has the DNA TGTGCCAGCAGTTACAATCAGGTCTATGGCTACACCTTC. This encodes CASSYNQVYGYTF.

Only a few counts were recorded for this clone. Within the sample, other DNA sequences also encode this same CDR3. The chain couples TRBV18 to TRBJ2-7; a possible D gene is TRBD1 (6 bases). The germline CDR1 and CDR2 sequences are KGHSH and LQKENI. The CDR3 covers 13 residues. The germline V and J ends were trimmed by 3 bases and 0 bases, with 6 bases remaining between them. The CDR3 DNA sequence: TGTGCCAGCTCACCGGACAGCTCCTACGAGCAGTACTTC. Protein product: CASSPDSSYEQYF.

Only a few counts were recorded for this clone. DNA for the CDR3: TGTGCCATCCGAGGGGGTAGGAGTAGTAATTCACCCCTCCACTTT. Its protein product is CAIRGGRSSNSPLHF. The chain couples TRBV28 to TRBJ1-6; maybe TRBD1 (6 bases). Trimming took 10 bases from V and 6 from J, leaving 19 bases between them. CDR1 and CDR2 (germline): MDHEN, SYDVKM. The CDR3 has 15 amino acids.

This chain connects TRBV5-6 to TRBJ2-7; D is possibly TRBD2 (5 bases). The CDR3 is made up of 14 amino acids. Trimming left V 2 bases short and J 5 bases short, with 14 bases between. Germline values: CDR1 SGHDT, CDR2 YYEEEE. The CDR3 spells CASSFRRWSNEQYF. The DNA for the CDR3 is TGTGCCAGCAGCTTTAGGAGGTGGTCCAACGAGCAGTACTTC.

This clone was detected once. The V call is TRBV7-6, the J call TRBJ1-1; 11 bases are a match to TRBD1. With V trimmed by 3 bases and J by 4 bases, 13 bases remained unmatched. CDR3 length: 18 amino acids. Germline assignment: CDR1 SGHVS and CDR2 FNYEAQ. The CDR3, as DNA: TGTGCCAGCAGCTTTTCGCCTCCCGGGACAGGGGGATTCACTGAAGCTTTCTTT. Translation: CASSFSPPGTGGFTEAFF.

The V gene is TRBV19, the J gene TRBJ1-6, with TRBD1 matching 8 bases. This CDR3 is 19 amino acids long. The germline CDR1 and CDR2 sequences are LNHDA and SQIVND (reference sequence). Trimming at V came to 3 bases and at J to 9 bases, leaving 19 bases not matched to a gene. The CDR3 region has the DNA TGTGCCAGTAGTATTAACGGAGGGCAGGGCCAGGGGGCTGGTTCACCCCTCCACTTT. It specifies CASSINGGQGQGAGSPLHF.

The genes are TRBV7-9 and TRBJ1-1; 8 bases are a match to TRBD1. This CDR3 is 15 amino acids long. V was clipped by 5 bases and J by 3 bases; unmatched bases: 8. Germline V gene data show CDR1 as SEHNR and CDR2 as FQNEAQ (reference sequence). CDR3 in amino acids: CASSVGQGIYTEAFF. The CDR3 DNA reads TGTGCCAGCAGCGTAGGACAGGGAATATACACTGAAGCTTTCTTT.

This clone is a singleton in its sample. J is TRBJ1-4 and V is TRBV28; tentatively, D is TRBD1 (5 bases). Germline loops: CDR1 MDHEN, CDR2 SYDVKM. The CDR3 runs to 15 residues. Trimming removed 3 bases from V and 6 bases from J, with 14 bases in between. CDR3 in amino acids: CASSFLQGSDEKLFF. As DNA, the CDR3 is TGTGCCAGCAGTTTTTTGCAGGGCAGTGATGAAAAACTGTTTTTT.

CDR3 loop: CASSLPGQSVPEAFF. CDR3 sequence (DNA): TGTGCCAGCAGCTTACCGGGACAGTCGGTCCCTGAAGCTTTCTTT. The rearrangement joins TRBV7-3 to TRBJ1-1, with 7 bases matching TRBD1. Germline-derived CDR1 and CDR2 are SGHTA and FQGTGA. The J segment lost 6 bases and the V segment lost 2 bases, leaving 9 bases of the junction unmatched. The CDR3 loop spans 15 amino acids.

The rearrangement joins TRBV6-2 or TRBV6-3 to TRBJ2-7; no clear D. V lost 6 bases, J lost 7 bases, and 10 bases lay in between. CDR1 and CDR2 (germline): MNHEY, SVGEGT. The CDR3 spans 11 residues. The CDR3 here is CASSRDVEQYF. The CDR3 region has the DNA TGTGCCAGCAGCCGAGATGTAGAGCAGTACTTC.

The rearrangement links TRBV5-4 to TRBJ1-2; the match to TRBD1 covers 9 bases. The CDR3 has 18 residues. The V gene's germline CDR1 is SGHNT and CDR2 YYREEE (reference sequence). Losses at the gene ends were 6 bases for V and 4 bases for J; bases not matched to a gene: 19. CDR3 residues: CASTIPGTGIGGGYGYTF. In DNA, the CDR3 is TGTGCCAGCACCATTCCTGGGACAGGGATAGGAGGAGGCTATGGCTACACCTTC.